This entry concerns a single T cell receptor beta chain. 5'RACE template switching produced TCR cDNA carrying a universal primer site and UMIs. TCRdb called the 5' RACE reads again in MiXCR, with one record for every CDR3 protein. The repertoire has a few hundred thousand distinct CDR3 sequences, approximately 8% of them found once; the top ten carry about 3.7%. The entry originates in a study of T cells after yellow fever vaccination. The V gene end was trimmed by 11 bases and the J gene end by 1 base; junction bases not matched to a gene: 7. The germline CDR1 and CDR2 sequences are SNHLY and FYNNEI. The CDR3 runs to 13 residues.

The receptor was isolated from a man between 18 and 29 years old who received the YFV17D yellow fever vaccine. The rearrangement uses TRBV2 and TRBJ1-1; 7 nucleotides agree with TRBD1. The sequencing here drew on CD4+ T cells sorted from PBMCs, taken 5 days after the yellow fever booster vaccination. Here the CDR3 DNA reads TGTGCCCTATCTAAGGGGGCGAACACTGAAGCTTTCTTT. This translates into CALSKGANTEAFF. The whole variable domain, filled in from reference TRBV2 and TRBJ1-1, reads EPEVTQTPSHQVTQMGQEVILRCVPISNHLYFYWYRQILGQKVEFLVSFYNNEISEKSEIFDDQFSVERPDGSNFTLKIRSTKLEDSAMYFCALSKGANTEAFFGQGTRLTVV.